Below, 27 T cell receptor beta chains from the same sample are listed, as sequenced in a study of beta chain features in type 1 diabetes. What was sequenced were expressed TCRB transcripts, since all of the isolated RNA had been reverse transcribed. The method was immunoSEQ multiplex PCR; TCRdb's version includes in-frame clones alone and lacks a portion of them. The sample lists about 340,000 clones, 7% to 9% seen once, with 0.44% in the top ten. The sample taken for sequencing was central memory CD4+ T cells from blood. The receptors shown here come from a woman in her late teens or twenties in good health.

In its sample, this clone was seen a few times. The chain joins TRBV7-9 to TRBJ2-7; 12 positions match TRBD2. The V and J ends lost 5 bases and 0 bases, in that order; junction bases with no gene match: 2. Germline values: CDR1 SEHNR, CDR2 FQNEAQ (reference sequence). The length of the CDR3 is 15 residues. CDR3 in DNA: TGTGCCAGCAGCCCGACTAGCGGGAGCTCCTACGAGCAGTACTTC. Encoded protein: CASSPTSGSSYEQYF.

In its sample, this clone was seen a few times. V gene TRBV14 combines with J gene TRBJ1-3; TRBD1 aligns across 7 bases. J was trimmed by 2 bases and V by 6 bases; bases with no gene match: 7. The CDR3 consists of 15 residues. Germline loops: CDR1 SGHDN, CDR2 FVKESK. CDR3 DNA: TGTGCCAGCAGGGGGACAGAAAGTCCTGGAAACACCATATATTTT. As protein: CASRGTESPGNTIYF.

This clone turned up a few times. V usage is TRBV29-1 and J usage is TRBJ1-2; TRBD1 might be the D (5 bases). This CDR3 is 13 amino acids long. V was cut by 0 bases and J by 5 bases, with 10 bases left in between. CDR1 and CDR2 (germline): SQVTM, ANQGSEA. The CDR3 DNA follows: TGCAGCGTTGAAGATGACAGCAGATATGGCTACACCTTC. Translation: CSVEDDSRYGYTF.

Turning to this clone: This sequence may be a read error, since a much larger clone differs from it by one base. The V and J genes are TRBV11-2 and TRBJ1-3; D is unresolved. V lost 2 bases and J 7 bases, leaving 3 bases between the germline ends. This CDR3 has 11 residues. The germline CDR1 and CDR2 sequences are SGHAT and FQNNGV. The CDR3 region is CASSLSNTIYF. CDR3 nucleotide sequence: TGTGCCAGCAGCTTAAGTAACACCATATATTTT.

This rearrangement joins TRBV7-2 to TRBJ1-5; TRBD1 aligns across 10 bases. CDR3 length equals 15 residues. V trimming: 5 bases; J trimming: 3 bases; junction bases outside the gene matches: 4. Germline CDR1 SGHTA, CDR2 FQGNSA. CDR3: CASSPDRGFNQPQHF. The CDR3 DNA reads TGTGCCAGCAGCCCGGACAGGGGGTTCAATCAGCCCCAGCATTTT.

This clone was observed a handful of times. The chain joins TRBV19 to TRBJ2-2, with 7 bases matching TRBD1. Trimming removed 8 bases from V and 5 bases from J; junction bases left unmatched: 5. The CDR3 totals 13 residues. CDR1 and CDR2 from the germline V gene are LNHDA and SQIVND (reference sequence). CDR3 DNA: TGTGCCAGTCACAGGGGAAGTACCGGGGAGCTGTTTTTT. Protein product: CASHRGSTGELFF.

The chain links TRBV27 to TRBJ2-1, with 7 bases matching TRBD1. Per the germline V gene, CDR1 is MNHEY and CDR2 is SMNVEV (reference sequence). V lost 6 bases to trimming and J lost 5 bases; unmatched junction nucleotides: 13. This CDR3 comprises 16 residues. In nucleotides, the CDR3 is TGTGCCAGCAGCTACGCCCGGGCAGGGGGAGACAATGAGCAGTTCTTC. Protein product: CASSYARAGGDNEQFF.

The CDR3 sequence is CASSQDSYEQYF. The CDR3 DNA reads TGTGCCAGCAGCCAGGACAGTTACGAGCAGTACTTC. J is TRBJ2-7 and V is TRBV7-9; D possibly corresponds to TRBD1 (6 bases). Trimming pared 5 bases from V and 4 bases from J, leaving 9 bases between. The CDR3 runs 12 residues. Germline-derived CDR1 and CDR2 are SEHNR and FQNEAQ (reference sequence).

This clone has just a few counts. This chain uses TRBV6-6 with TRBJ2-7; 11 bases line up with TRBD2. Per the germline V gene, CDR1 is MNHNY and CDR2 is SVGAGI (reference sequence). The CDR3 length is 15 residues. V was clipped by 5 bases and J by 3 bases; unmatched bases: 6. CDR3 region: CASSTTSGKGYEQYF. The CDR3 DNA sequence: TGTGCCAGCAGTACGACTAGCGGGAAGGGCTACGAGCAGTACTTC.

About this clone itself: Being one base from a much bigger clone, this may be a read error. The V and J genes are TRBV15 and TRBJ1-4; no clear D. Germline V gene data show CDR1 as LNHNV and CDR2 as YYDKDF (reference sequence). Trimming cost V 1 base and J 7 bases, with 7 bases left between them. The CDR3 has 13 amino acids. DNA of the CDR3: TGTGCCACCAGCAGAGTTCTTGCTGAAAAACTGTTTTTT. Its protein product is CATSRVLAEKLFF.

This clone has a single count. This chain connects TRBV5-1 to TRBJ1-2; D is unclear. This CDR3 region has 15 residues. The germline CDR1 and CDR2 sequences are SGHRS and YFSETQ. V dropped 0 bases and J dropped 5 bases, with 14 bases sitting between them. Here the CDR3 reads CASSLVRGKGYGYTF. The CDR3 DNA reads as TGCGCCAGCAGCTTGGTTCGGGGTAAAGGATATGGCTACACCTTC.

There are many counts of this clone. V and J are TRBV7-2 and TRBJ1-1; TRBD1 agrees at 8 bases. V trimming: 5 bases; J trimming: 0 bases; junction bases outside the gene matches: 5. The germline gives CDR1 SGHTA, CDR2 FQGNSA. The CDR3 is 15 amino acids. CDR3 sequence: CASSPPTGVNTEAFF. CDR3 nucleotide sequence: TGTGCCAGCAGCCCCCCGACAGGGGTGAACACTGAAGCTTTCTTT.

The gene calls are TRBV5-1 and TRBJ1-2; D is unresolved. From germline, CDR1 is SGHRS and CDR2 YFSETQ. Trimming left V 0 bases short and J 4 bases short, with 4 bases between. CDR3 length: 12 amino acids. In DNA, the CDR3 is TGCGCCAGCAGCTTGGACCGCTATGGCTACACCTTC. Translated, it gives CASSLDRYGYTF.

This chain links TRBV9 with TRBJ2-1; the D is unclear. The CDR3 spans 15 residues. The ends were cut back, 0 bases at V and 5 bases at J, with 12 bases in the middle. Germline V gene sequence: CDR1 SGDLS, CDR2 YYNGEE. CDR3 protein: CASSVAYKHDNEQFF. The CDR3 region has the DNA TGTGCCAGCAGCGTAGCCTACAAACACGACAATGAGCAGTTCTTC. Looking up the rest from reference TRBV9 and TRBJ2-1 gives the full variable domain: DSGVTQTPKHLITATGQRVTLRCSPRSGDLSVYWYQQSLDQGLQFLIQYYNGEERAKGNILERFSAQQFPDLHSELNLSSLELGDSALYFCASSVAYKHDNEQFFGPGTRLTVL.

The chain carries TRBV7-2 and TRBJ2-1, with unresolved D. CDR1 is SGHTA, CDR2 FQGNSA, per germline. V lost 5 bases to trimming and J lost 5 bases, with 10 bases between them. This CDR3 spans 13 amino acids. The CDR3 coding sequence is TGTGCCAGCAGCACTTACTTAAACAATGAGCAGTTCTTC. It is translated as CASSTYLNNEQFF.

There are a few counts of this clone. The CDR3 loop reads CASSYSGRDGYTF. CDR3 DNA: TGTGCCAGCAGCTACTCAGGGAGGGATGGCTACACCTTC. The chain links TRBV7-2 to TRBJ1-2, with D perhaps TRBD1 (5 bases). CDR1 is SGHTA, CDR2 FQGNSA, per germline. The CDR3 sequence is 13 residues long. V was trimmed by 4 bases and J by 6 bases, leaving 12 bases between them. Filled out from reference TRBV7-2 and TRBJ1-2, the complete variable domain reads GAGVSQSPSNKVTEKGKDVELRCDPISGHTALYWYRQSLGQGLEFLIYFQGNSAPDKSGLPSDRFSAERTGGSVSTLTIQRTQQEDSAVYLCASSYSGRDGYTFGSGTRLTVV.

The CDR3 DNA reads as TGCAGTGCAAAGACTGAAAAACTGTTTTTT. It translates to CSAKTEKLFF. V gene TRBV20-1 combines with J gene TRBJ1-4; no clear D. Deletions cut 6 bases from V and 7 bases from J, with 6 bases between. This CDR3 has 10 residues. In germline, CDR1 is DFQATT, CDR2 SNEGSKA (reference sequence).

V usage is TRBV4-3 and J usage is TRBJ2-3; no clear D. This CDR3 region has 13 residues. V was shortened by 0 bases and J by 2 bases, with 3 bases between the two germline ends. Germline V gene sequence: CDR1 LGHNA, CDR2 YSLEER. The CDR3 sequence is CASSQDTTDTQYF. As DNA, the CDR3 is TGCGCCAGCAGCCAAGACACCACAGATACGCAGTATTTT.

The chain couples TRBV5-4 to TRBJ1-2; no firm D call. CDR3 length equals 12 residues. Germline loops: CDR1 SGHNT, CDR2 YYREEE (reference sequence). V was pared by 4 bases and J by 3 bases, with 7 bases between. The CDR3 bases are TGTGCCAGCAGCGGCGAGGACTATGGCTACACCTTC. The encoded protein is CASSGEDYGYTF.

CDR3 coding DNA: TGTGCCATCAGTGATAACGCCCGCAGCCAAGAGACCCAGTACTTC. This encodes CAISDNARSQETQYF. V usage is TRBV10-3 and J usage is TRBJ2-5; no definite D call. The CDR3 is 15 amino acids. Trimming left V 3 bases short and J 1 base short, with 12 bases between. Germline values: CDR1 ENHRY, CDR2 SYGVKD.

The table lists this clone with many counts. The rearrangement uses TRBV28 and TRBJ2-3; the D gene is possibly TRBD1 (5 bases). There are 14 residues in the CDR3. Trimming took off 6 bases at V and 4 bases at J, with 14 bases between the two ends. Germline assignment: CDR1 MDHEN and CDR2 SYDVKM. CDR3 nucleotides: TGTGCCAGCAGGGGATGGGGCACAGCAGATACGCAGTATTTT. Translation: CASRGWGTADTQYF.

This clone was counted between two and nine times. The rearrangement joins TRBV7-9 to TRBJ2-7; TRBD2 matches at 7 bases. V dropped 3 bases and J dropped 2; count of bases not matched to a gene: 4. Per the germline V gene, CDR1 is SEHNR and CDR2 is FQNEAQ (reference sequence). The CDR3 covers 14 residues. This CDR3 reads CASSFLAATYEQYF. Written as DNA, the CDR3 is TGTGCCAGCAGCTTCCTAGCGGCTACCTACGAGCAGTACTTC.

This clone has more than one count but fewer than ten. The chain joins TRBV9 to TRBJ2-1; either TRBD1 or TRBD2 may fit D (6 bases each). This CDR3 contains 17 residues. Per germline, CDR1 SGDLS and CDR2 YYNGEE. V was clipped by 2 bases and J by 3 bases, with 18 bases between them. Here the CDR3 reads CASSVLEWAGHYNEQFF. The DNA for the CDR3 is TGTGCCAGCAGCGTCCTGGAGTGGGCGGGACACTACAATGAGCAGTTCTTC.

This clone turned up a few times. This chain uses TRBV6-6 with TRBJ1-2; D possibly corresponds to TRBD1 (6 bases). Germline CDR1 reads MNHNY; CDR2 reads SVGAGI (reference sequence). This CDR3 contains 13 residues. Between the trimmed V and J ends, which lost 5 bases and 7 bases, there was a span of 14 bases. CDR3 residues: CASSQQGGGGYTF. For the CDR3, the DNA is TGTGCCAGCAGTCAACAGGGAGGAGGTGGCTACACCTTC.

The chain joins TRBV6-6 to TRBJ2-1; 13 nucleotides line up with TRBD2. J gave up 10 bases and V 6 bases, and 9 bases lay outside the gene matches. This CDR3 is 15 amino acids long. The germline CDR1 and CDR2 sequences are MNHNY and SVGAGI (reference sequence). In DNA, the CDR3 is TGTGCCAGCAGGAAAACTAGCGGGAGGGTAAAGGAGCAGTTCTTC. It specifies CASRKTSGRVKEQFF.

This clone was counted only a few times. The chain combines TRBV7-4 with TRBJ2-7; maybe TRBD1 (5 bases). The CDR3 totals 15 residues. Germline lookup yields CDR1 SGHVT and CDR2 SQSDAQ. The V gene lost 7 bases and the J gene lost 3 bases, with 19 bases spanning the gap. The chain's CDR3 is CASIYPDTHHYEQYF. CDR3 bases: TGTGCCAGCATCTACCCGGACACACACCACTACGAGCAGTACTTC. Full variable domain (outside the CDR3, taken from reference TRBV7-4 and TRBJ2-7): GAGVSQSPRYKVAKRGRDVALRCDSISGHVTLYWYRQTLGQGSEVLTYSQSDAQRDKSGRPSGRFSAERPERSVSTLKIQRTEQGDSAVYLCASIYPDTHHYEQYFGPGTRLTVT.

This clone was found a few times. The chain joins TRBV2 to TRBJ2-1, with D possibly matching TRBD2 (5 bases). There are 14 residues in the CDR3. Germline V gene sequence: CDR1 SNHLY, CDR2 FYNNEI. The ends were cut back, 4 bases at V and 3 bases at J, with 10 bases in the middle. Here the CDR3 DNA reads TGTGCCAGCAGTGTTGAGGGTATCTACAATGAGCAGTTCTTC. Translated: CASSVEGIYNEQFF.